This TCR beta chain derives from a study of prognosis after radiotherapy for stage I lung cancer (dated by TCRdb to about 2021). Regarding the complete study: Between April 2018 and January 2019, 20 or so patients with stage I NSCLC were enrolled in Nanjing, China. After SBRT, distant metastases developed in about 20% of the 19 patients at a median of 7 months, while the remaining 15 patients had no significant progression. Enrolled patients comprised some 15 with newly diagnosed primary stage I lung tumors and a few with oligometastatic NSCLC after surgical resection of the primary tumor. No patient received concurrent therapy alongside SBRT. A total of roughly 38 blood samples from around 19 patients were sequenced, with one sample obtained before and one obtained after SBRT for each patient. The cohort included approximately 13 men and roughly 6 women, with a median age of approximately 76 years and a range of 53 to 84 years. The study profiled peripheral blood TCR beta repertoires from stage I NSCLC patients before and after stereotactic body radiotherapy and related them to distant failure. All patients were regarded as medically inoperable, because of comorbidities in about a dozen patients and refusal of surgery in 7 or 8 patients. Tumor histology was squamous cell carcinoma in 6 to 8 patients and adenocarcinoma in roughly 12. SBRT was delivered in 3 to 5 fractions with a biologically effective dose of at least 100 Gy, and image-guided IMRT or VMAT was used for delivery. The paper's findings and limits, for the study overall: Whether the expanded TCR clones were tumor-specific was not determined. Post-SBRT Shannon entropy and its change from baseline were lower in patients who developed distant metastases; baseline Shannon entropy was not associated with metastases. TRBV and TRBJ usage frequencies reportedly differed by metastasis status, in two V genes at baseline and in nine V and two J genes after SBRT. No adjustment for multiple comparisons was applied to any of the reported P values. Limitations of the study included a small cohort and short follow-up, and the study findings need independent validation. After SBRT, the number of unique TCR clones decreased (median about 10,000 before versus some 7,000 after; Wilcoxon paired P=0.011).

The TCR beta CDR3 region was amplified from genomic DNA by two rounds of multiplex PCR. In the first PCR round, primers specific to each TRBV and TRBJ gene were used, and the primer sequences were filed in Chinese patent CN105087789A. Universal primers were used in the second PCR round. The Roche High Pure PCR Template Preparation Kit was used to extract genomic DNA from the frozen PBMCs. Libraries were sequenced paired-end with 151 bp reads on an Illumina HiSeq 3000. In the original analysis: Raw reads lacking the multiplex PCR primer sequences were removed with CutAdapt. Using PEAR, the high-quality paired reads were merged into contigs. By aligning each contig to reference sequences, MiXCR assigned the TRB V, D and J gene segments to that contig. CDR3 sequences were clustered by base quality and sequence similarity to remove sequencing errors. Shannon entropy, normalized by the natural log of the productive TCR sequence number, served as the measure of diversity. Clonality was computed as one minus the ratio of Shannon entropy to the natural log of the number of unique clonotypes. Using the Youden index from ROC curves, the researchers picked the repertoire-metric cut-offs for progression-free survival, and all analyses were carried out in R 3.5.3. Starting from the raw public reads, TCRdb applied fastp trimming at Q25, assembled clones with MiXCR and retained in-frame beta chains. Every entry covers one CDR3 protein and lists the most common genes and DNA from its rows. TCRdb, not the authors, supplied the V and J calls. In this sample the table shows 50,000 to 75,000 distinct CDR3 sequences, roughly 29% of which occur a single time. The ten largest account for 7.5% of the sample.

This clonotype appeared many times. There is no known antigen for this receptor. One base away there is no much larger clone; base qualities are not given. A history of other malignancies or of prior chemotherapy or radiotherapy was absent in all patients, and node-negative disease was shown on CT and PET/CT in all patients. At each of two time points, around 6.1 milliliters of peripheral venous blood were collected into EDTA tubes. PBMCs were isolated by Ficoll-Paque Plus density-gradient centrifugation. Right after collection, samples were placed at -80 degrees C and kept there until analysis. CDR1 DFQATT and CDR2 SNEGSKA were looked up in the germline V gene (reference sequence). Spanning cysteine to phenylalanine, the CDR3 consists of 14 amino acids. Left in the record is the CDR3 DNA by itself, 42 bases read in frame from the first base. Trimming takes 1 base from V and 5 bases from J, and the germline ends sit 13 bases apart.

The chain is assembled from TRBV20-1 and TRBJ2-3, with TRBD2 as a weak D call on 5 bases. The material was PBMCs, obtained before or after stereotactic body radiation therapy (not recorded which). The TCR originated in a donor over 45 with non-small cell lung cancer. The CDR3 in this case is CSARAFLRVDTQYF. The sequence in DNA is TGCAGTGCTAGAGCTTTCTTGAGGGTAGATACGCAGTATTTT.